The T cell receptor (beta chain) under discussion was sequenced for a study of cytomegalovirus exposure and HLA in healthy donors. Germline V gene lookup returns CDR1 SGHNT and CDR2 YYREEE (reference sequence). The CDR3 covers 15 residues. V was pared by 0 bases and J by 1 base, with 3 bases of the junction left unmatched. Both 60 Vbeta primers and 13 Jbeta primers went into the PCR. Libraries were prepared by immunoSEQ multiplex PCR; TCRdb keeps only in-frame clonotypes and omits some of them. Of over 75,000 clones in the sample, approximately 80% are singletons; the top ten hold 0.76%. The gene calls are TRBV5-4 and TRBJ2-5; 7 bases map to TRBD1. The clonotype was recovered from an older woman in good health and CMV-seronegative. The sample was PBMCs. As DNA, the CDR3 is TGTGCCAGCAGCTTGGGAGGGGACAGCCAAGAGACCCAGTACTTC. Protein sequence: CASSLGGDSQETQYF. The whole variable domain, remainder taken from reference TRBV5-4 and TRBJ2-5, is ETGVTQSPTHLIKTRGQQVTLRCSSQSGHNTVSWYQQALGQGPQFIFQYYREEENGRGNFPPRFSGLQFPNYSSELNVNALELDDSALYLCASSLGGDSQETQYFGPGTRLLVL.